This T cell receptor beta chain stems from a study of CD8+ T cells in alopecia areata. Looking at the study overall: For treated patients, severity scores reflected the percentage of scalp area affected.

Findings of the study overall: Just one nonresponder means the tie between baseline CD8+ expansion and response stays uncertain. Scalp specimens additionally yield sequences from normal skin's resident alphabeta T cells.

As to treatment: oral pan-JAK inhibitor, 5-10 mg twice daily. As the sequencing template, cDNA was produced by extracting RNA and reverse transcribing it. TCRdb's copy holds only in-frame clones and misses some; the assay was immunoSEQ multiplex PCR. The sample has about 190,000 clones, around 66% seen once. The CDR3 spans 11 residues. Germline CDR1 and CDR2: SQVTM and ANQGSEA. Trimming left V 4 bases short and J 1 base short, with 4 bases between. This clone occurred a few times. Its antigen is undetermined. This sample includes further DNA sequences coding for the same CDR3. Here the sequenced sample was CD4+ T cells sorted from blood, taken at week 4, from a patient treated with tofacitinib. V is TRBV29-1 and J is TRBJ1-1; D call uncertain. This TCR was sampled from a human donor with alopecia areata. The CDR3 here is CSVGANTEAFF. The CDR3 DNA follows: TGCAGCGTTGGGGCGAACACTGAAGCTTTCTTT.